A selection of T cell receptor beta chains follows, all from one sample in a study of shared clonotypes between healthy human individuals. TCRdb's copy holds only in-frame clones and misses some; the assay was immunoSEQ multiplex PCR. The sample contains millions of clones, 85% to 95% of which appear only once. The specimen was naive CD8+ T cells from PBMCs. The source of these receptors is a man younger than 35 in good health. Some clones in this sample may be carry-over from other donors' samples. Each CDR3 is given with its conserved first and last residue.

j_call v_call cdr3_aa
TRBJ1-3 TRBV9 CASSPSRVLSGNTIYF
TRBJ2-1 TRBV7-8 CASSLSPGFTGSWDEQFF
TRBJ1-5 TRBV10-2 CAAGGGQPQHF
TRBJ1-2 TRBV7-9 CASSLAAVYGYTF
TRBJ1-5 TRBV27 CASSPRGGQPQHF
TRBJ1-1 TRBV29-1 CSVQGGLRANTEAFF
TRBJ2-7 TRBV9 CASSVGQDPHEQYF
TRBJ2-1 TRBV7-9 CASSSLDRGNREFF
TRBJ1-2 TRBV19 CASGNRGQGAGYGYTF
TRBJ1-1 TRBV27 CASTIPSLSIRRGRANAEAFF
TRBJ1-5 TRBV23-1 CASSQIGPASNQPQHF
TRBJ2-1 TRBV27 CASSLSIAGSYNEQFF
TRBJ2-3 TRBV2 CASSEEASLLTDTQYF
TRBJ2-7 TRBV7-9 CASSPIAGVGEQYF
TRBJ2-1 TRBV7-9 CASSRPGIGGEQFF
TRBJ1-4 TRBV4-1 CASSQLQGQGDEKLFF
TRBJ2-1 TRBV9 CASSPGRNNEQFF
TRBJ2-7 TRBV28 CASRPTGTSGNYEQYF
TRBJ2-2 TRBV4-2 CASSRPGADTGELFF
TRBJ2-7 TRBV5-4 CASSLALGYEQYF
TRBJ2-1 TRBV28 CASSPWTDHNEQFF
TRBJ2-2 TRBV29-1 CSVEAGWNTGELFF
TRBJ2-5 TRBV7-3 CASSLSAAETQYF
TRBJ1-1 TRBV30 CAWSVRGTEAFF
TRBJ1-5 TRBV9 CASSVAGNQPQHF
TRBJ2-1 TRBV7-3 CASSPGTAEQFF
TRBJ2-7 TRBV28 CASSSGTSGLHSYEQYF
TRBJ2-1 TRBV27 CASSPLVGPTLSSYNEQFF
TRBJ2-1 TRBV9 CASSAKREYSEQFF
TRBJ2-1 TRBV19 CASSIEHRRLYNEQFF
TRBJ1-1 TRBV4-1 CASSYGPSVVLMNTEAFF
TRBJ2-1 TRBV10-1 CASSESTGGHEQFF
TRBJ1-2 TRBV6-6 CATFQQDPPPYGYTF
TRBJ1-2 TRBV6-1 CASKEGNGYTF
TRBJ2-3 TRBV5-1 CASSLFTGPTDTQYF